The clone carrying this T cell receptor (beta chain) was detected a few times. What it binds is unknown. Trimming at V came to 4 bases and at J to 0 bases, leaving 7 bases not matched to a gene. The germline gives CDR1 SGHRS, CDR2 YFSETQ. This CDR3 has 15 amino acids. TCRdb re-called the 5' RACE reads with MiXCR, one entry per CDR3 protein. The sample consists of 140,000 or so distinct CDR3 sequences, about 6.1% of them appearing once. The data are from a study of T-cell memory formation after mild COVID-19. The overall study: For the most part, TCR clusters were specific to one donor. The study, taken as a whole, reports: Contracting clones from day 15 to 85 had balanced CD4/CD8; later expanders favoured CD4+.

Sample: PBMCs or a T cell subset sorted from them (not recorded which). The receptor was derived from an adult woman who had mild COVID-19 (a few samples of this study predate the infection). Cell type and time point are not known. The chain employs TRBV5-1 and TRBJ2-7; 7 bases fit TRBD2. The CDR3: CASSPSSGFSYEQYF. The CDR3 DNA reads as TGCGCCAGCAGCCCCTCTAGCGGATTCTCCTACGAGCAGTACTTC.